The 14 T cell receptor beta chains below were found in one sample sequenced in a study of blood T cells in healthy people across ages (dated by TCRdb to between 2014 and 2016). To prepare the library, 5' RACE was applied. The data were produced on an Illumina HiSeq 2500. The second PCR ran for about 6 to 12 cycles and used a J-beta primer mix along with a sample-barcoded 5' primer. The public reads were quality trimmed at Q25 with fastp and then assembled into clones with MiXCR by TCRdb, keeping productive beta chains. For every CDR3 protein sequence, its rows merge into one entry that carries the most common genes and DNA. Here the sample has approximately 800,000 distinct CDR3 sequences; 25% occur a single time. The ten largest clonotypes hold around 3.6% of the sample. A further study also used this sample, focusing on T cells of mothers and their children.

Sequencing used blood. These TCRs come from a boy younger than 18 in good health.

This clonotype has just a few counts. The CDR3 protein is CASSFLAGGNIQYF. The CDR3 DNA follows: TGTGCCAGCAGTTTTCTAGCGGGGGGAAACATTCAGTACTTC. The chain joins TRBV28 to TRBJ2-4; TRBD2 agrees at 11 bases. V shed 3 bases and J 6 bases; nucleotides not matched to a gene: 1. Germline lookup yields CDR1 MDHEN and CDR2 SYDVKM. This CDR3 is 14 amino acids long.

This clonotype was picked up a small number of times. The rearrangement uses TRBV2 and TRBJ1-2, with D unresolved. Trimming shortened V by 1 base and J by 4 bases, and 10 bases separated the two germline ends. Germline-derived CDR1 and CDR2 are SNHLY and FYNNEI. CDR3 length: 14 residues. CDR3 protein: CASSEEGWSYGYTF. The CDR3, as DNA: TGTGCCAGCAGTGAAGAGGGTTGGAGCTATGGCTACACCTTC.

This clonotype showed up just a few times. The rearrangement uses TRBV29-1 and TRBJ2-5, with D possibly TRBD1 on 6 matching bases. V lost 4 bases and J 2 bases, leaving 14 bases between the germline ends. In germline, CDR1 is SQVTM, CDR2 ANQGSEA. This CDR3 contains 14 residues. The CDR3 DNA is TGCAGCGTTGTGGGAATCGGGACACAAGAGACCCAGTACTTC. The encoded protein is CSVVGIGTQETQYF. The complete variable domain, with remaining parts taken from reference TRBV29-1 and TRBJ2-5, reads SAVISQKPSRDICQRGTSLTIQCQVDSQVTMMFWYRQQPGQSLTLIATANQGSEATYESGFVIDKFPISRPNLTFSTLTVSNMSPEDSSIYLCSVVGIGTQETQYFGPGTRLLVL.

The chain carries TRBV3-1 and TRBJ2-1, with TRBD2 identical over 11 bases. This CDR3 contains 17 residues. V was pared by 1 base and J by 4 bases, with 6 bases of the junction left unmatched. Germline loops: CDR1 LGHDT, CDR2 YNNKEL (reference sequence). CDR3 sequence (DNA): TGTGCCAGCAGCCAAGGTCCTACTAGCGGGGGTTACAATGAGCAGTTCTTC. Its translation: CASSQGPTSGGYNEQFF.

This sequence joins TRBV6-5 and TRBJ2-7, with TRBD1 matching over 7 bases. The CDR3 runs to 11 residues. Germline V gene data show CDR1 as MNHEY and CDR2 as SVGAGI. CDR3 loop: CAVSQGYEQYF. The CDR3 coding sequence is TGTGCAGTTTCACAGGGGTACGAGCAGTACTTC.

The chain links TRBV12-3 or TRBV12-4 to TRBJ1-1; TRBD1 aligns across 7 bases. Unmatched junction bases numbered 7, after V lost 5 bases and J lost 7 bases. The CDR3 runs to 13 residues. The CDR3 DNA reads TGTGCCAGCAGTGTACTCCGGGACAGTGAAGCTTTCTTT. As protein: CASSVLRDSEAFF.

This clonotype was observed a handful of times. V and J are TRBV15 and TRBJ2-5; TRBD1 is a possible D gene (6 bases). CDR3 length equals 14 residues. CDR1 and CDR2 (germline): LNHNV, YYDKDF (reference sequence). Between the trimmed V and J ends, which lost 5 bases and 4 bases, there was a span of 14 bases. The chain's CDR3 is CATSGTPWVETQYF. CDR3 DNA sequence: TGTGCCACCAGCGGGACACCGTGGGTAGAGACCCAGTACTTC.

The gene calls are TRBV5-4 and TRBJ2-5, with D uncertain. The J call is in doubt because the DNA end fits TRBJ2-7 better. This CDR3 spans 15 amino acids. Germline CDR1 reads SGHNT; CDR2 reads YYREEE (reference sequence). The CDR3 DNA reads TGTGCCAGCAGTCCCGAGGCGGCTCTTTCCTACGAGCAGTACTTC. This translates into CASSPEAALSYEQYF.

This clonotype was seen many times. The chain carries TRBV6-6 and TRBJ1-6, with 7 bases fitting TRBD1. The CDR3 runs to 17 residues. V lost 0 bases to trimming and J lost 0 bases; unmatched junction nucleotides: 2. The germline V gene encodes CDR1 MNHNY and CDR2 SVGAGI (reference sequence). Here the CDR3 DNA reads TGTGCCAGCAGTTACTCGACAGGGAGCTCCTATAATTCACCCCTCCACTTT. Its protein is CASSYSTGSSYNSPLHF.

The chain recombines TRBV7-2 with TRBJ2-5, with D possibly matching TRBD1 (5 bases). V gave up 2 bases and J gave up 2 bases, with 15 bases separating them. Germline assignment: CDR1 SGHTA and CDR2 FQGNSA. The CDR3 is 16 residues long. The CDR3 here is CASSLHPAGYQETQYF. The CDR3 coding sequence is TGTGCCAGCAGCTTACACCCGGCAGGGTATCAAGAGACCCAGTACTTC.

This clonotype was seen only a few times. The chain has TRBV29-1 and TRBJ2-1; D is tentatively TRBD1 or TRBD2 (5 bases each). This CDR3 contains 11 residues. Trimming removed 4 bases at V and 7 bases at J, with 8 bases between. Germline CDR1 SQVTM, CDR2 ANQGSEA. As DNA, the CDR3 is TGCAGCGTTGTGGGACGGAATGAGCAGTTCTTC. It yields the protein CSVVGRNEQFF.

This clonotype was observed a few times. The CDR3 loop reads CASSLASWTVSYNEQFF. The CDR3, as DNA: TGTGCCAGCAGCTTAGCTTCCTGGACAGTCTCCTACAATGAGCAGTTCTTC. V and J are TRBV7-6 and TRBJ2-1, with D possibly being TRBD1 (6 bases). V was pared by 0 bases and J by 0 bases, with 12 bases between. The CDR3 extends over 17 amino acids. Germline CDR1 reads SGHVS; CDR2 reads FNYEAQ.

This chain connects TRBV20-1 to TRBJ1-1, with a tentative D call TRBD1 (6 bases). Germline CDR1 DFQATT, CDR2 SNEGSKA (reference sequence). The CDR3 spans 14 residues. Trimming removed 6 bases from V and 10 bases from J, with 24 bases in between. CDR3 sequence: CSANDRGGLARAFF. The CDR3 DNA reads TGCAGTGCCAATGACAGAGGGGGGCTAGCTAGAGCTTTCTTT.

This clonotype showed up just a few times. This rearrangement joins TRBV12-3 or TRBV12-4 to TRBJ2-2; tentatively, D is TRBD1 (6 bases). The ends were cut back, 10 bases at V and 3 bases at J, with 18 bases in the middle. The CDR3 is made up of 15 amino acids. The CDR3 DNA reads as TGTGCCACCGACCAACAGGGCTGGGACACCGGGGAGCTGTTTTTT. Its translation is CATDQQGWDTGELFF.